One sample yielded the 27 T cell receptor beta chains listed below, sequenced in a study of cytomegalovirus exposure and HLA in healthy donors. In the PCR, 60 Vbeta and 13 Jbeta primers were used. Repertoires were generated with immunoSEQ multiplex PCR, while TCRdb's copy carries only in-frame clones and drops some. Of under 200,000 clones listed, roughly 80% are singletons. Sequencing was done on a sample of PBMCs. The receptors here all came from a woman between 50 and 59 years old in good health and CMV-seronegative.

The chain is built from TRBV11-2 and TRBJ1-6; D is ambiguous. V dropped 3 bases and J dropped 6 bases, with 18 bases sitting between them. Per the germline V gene, CDR1 is SGHAT and CDR2 is FQNNGV. CDR3 length: 17 amino acids. The CDR3 nucleotides are TGTGCCAGCAGCTTCCTATCAAGATCCCCTCTTAATTCACCCCTCCACTTT. This codes for CASSFLSRSPLNSPLHF.

The rearrangement links TRBV7-2 to TRBJ1-2, with 7 positions matching TRBD1. The CDR3 spans 14 residues. V lost 1 base and J lost 8; bases outside the gene matches: 7. Germline CDR1 and CDR2: SGHTA and FQGNSA. In DNA form, the CDR3 reads TGTGCCAGCAGCTTAGGTGACAGGGCAACCGGCTACACCTTC. Protein: CASSLGDRATGYTF.

This chain uses TRBV4-1 with TRBJ1-2; D remains ambiguous. Between the trimmed V and J ends, which lost 2 bases and 4 bases, there was a span of 11 bases. Per the germline V gene, CDR1 is MGHRA and CDR2 is YSYEKL. This CDR3 comprises 14 residues. The chain's CDR3 is CASSQTGLSYGYTF. CDR3 nucleotide sequence: TGCGCCAGCAGCCAAACCGGACTATCCTATGGCTACACCTTC.

In its sample, this clone was seen a few times. V gene TRBV6-1 combines with J gene TRBJ1-4; 8 nucleotides agree with TRBD1. The J segment lost 8 bases and the V segment lost 10 bases, leaving 9 bases of the junction unmatched. Per the germline V gene, CDR1 is MNHNS and CDR2 is SASEGT. This CDR3 is built from 13 residues. This CDR3 is CATLDRVKEKLFF. CDR3 in DNA: TGTGCCACCCTGGACAGGGTAAAGGAAAAACTGTTTTTT.

V and J are TRBV6-6 and TRBJ1-2, with a possible D match to TRBD1 (6 bases). The V gene's germline CDR1 is MNHNY and CDR2 SVGAGI (reference sequence). V was pared by 6 bases and J by 2 bases, with 10 bases between. This CDR3 is 13 amino acids long. Written as DNA, the CDR3 is TGTGCCAGCAGACGGGACAAGAACTATGGCTACACCTTC. Residues: CASRRDKNYGYTF.

The rearrangement links TRBV7-2 to TRBJ2-6; no clear D. This CDR3 is 18 amino acids long. The V gene lost 5 bases and the J gene lost 0 bases, with 17 bases spanning the gap. Per germline, CDR1 SGHTA and CDR2 FQGNSA. The CDR3 spells CASSHSAAPTSGANVLTF. The CDR3 nucleotides are TGTGCCAGCAGCCACTCGGCGGCTCCGACCTCTGGGGCCAACGTCCTGACTTTC.

The chain carries TRBV28 and TRBJ2-2; the D is unclear. The V end was cut by 6 bases, the J end by 8 bases, with 10 bases between. The CDR3 consists of 12 residues. From germline, CDR1 is MDHEN and CDR2 SYDVKM. Written as DNA, the CDR3 is TGTGCCAGCAGCTTCGAACTGGGGGAGCTGTTTTTT. Its translation: CASSFELGELFF.

The chain combines TRBV6-5 with TRBJ1-1; D is undetermined. The CDR3 length is 16 residues. V lost 2 bases and J 3 bases, leaving 16 bases between the germline ends. Germline V CDR1 and CDR2: MNHEY, SVGAGI. The CDR3 region has the DNA TGTGCCAGCAGTTACGCTGGACTGAACGGGGACACTGAAGCTTTCTTT. Protein product: CASSYAGLNGDTEAFF.

The rearrangement uses TRBV7-9 and TRBJ2-7; TRBD2 matches at 9 bases. The CDR3 totals 14 residues. V lost 5 bases, J lost 9 bases, and 11 bases stayed unmatched. Germline V lookup: CDR1 SEHNR, CDR2 FQNEAQ (reference sequence). CDR3 coding DNA: TGTGCCAGCAGCGATAGCGGGAGTCTTTCGGGGCAGTACTTC. Its protein is CASSDSGSLSGQYF.

V is TRBV6-6 and J is TRBJ2-5, with 7 bases aligning to TRBD2. Judging by the DNA end, TRBJ2-7 fits better; the J call may be wrong. CDR1 MNHNY and CDR2 SVGAGI come from the germline V gene (reference sequence). The CDR3 contains 15 residues. CDR3 amino acids: CASSAGRGGAYEQYF. The CDR3 nucleotides are TGTGCCAGCAGTGCGGGACGGGGAGGGGCCTACGAGCAGTACTTC.

This clone was observed once. V and J are TRBV5-3 and TRBJ2-7, with TRBD2 matching 8 bases. TRBV5-3 is an open reading frame whose function is uncertain. V dropped 3 bases and J dropped 2; count of bases not matched to a gene: 13. The CDR3 runs 17 residues. This CDR3 is CARSSTSRAGDTYEQYF. The CDR3 DNA reads TGTGCCAGAAGCTCCACCTCTAGAGCGGGAGATACCTACGAGCAGTACTTC.

The rearrangement uses TRBV19 and TRBJ2-7; 9 bases map to TRBD1. CDR3 length: 15 residues. V was clipped by 6 bases and J by 4 bases; unmatched bases: 10. Germline V gene sequence: CDR1 LNHDA, CDR2 SQIVND (reference sequence). CDR3 sequence: CASRLQGAAAYEQYF. The DNA for the CDR3 is TGTGCCAGTAGGCTACAGGGGGCTGCGGCATACGAGCAGTACTTC.

The chain joins TRBV6-5 to TRBJ2-1, with TRBD2 matching 7 bases. Germline values: CDR1 MNHEY, CDR2 SVGAGI. The CDR3 has 14 amino acids. Trimming at V came to 7 bases and at J to 9 bases, leaving 12 bases not matched to a gene. The CDR3 spells CASTPTGRSGEQFF. The CDR3 DNA follows: TGTGCCAGCACCCCAACCGGGAGGTCCGGTGAGCAGTTCTTC.

This chain joins TRBV9 and TRBJ2-1, with D possibly TRBD1 on 5 matching bases. The CDR3 runs 13 residues. The V gene's germline CDR1 is SGDLS and CDR2 YYNGEE. Deletions cut 4 bases from V and 6 bases from J, with 11 bases between. The CDR3 DNA is TGTGCCAGCAGCCCTCACCAGGGCAATGAGCAGTTCTTC. This codes for CASSPHQGNEQFF.

CDR3 region: CASSQEGQGHTIYF. The DNA for the CDR3 is TGCGCCAGCAGCCAAGAAGGACAGGGCCACACCATATATTTT. V usage is TRBV4-3 and J usage is TRBJ1-3; 8 bases are a match to TRBD1. The length of the CDR3 is 14 residues. The germline V gene encodes CDR1 LGHNA and CDR2 YSLEER. The V segment lost 0 bases and the J segment 8 bases; nucleotides outside the gene matches: 3.

This chain joins TRBV7-2 and TRBJ1-4; 8 bases match TRBD1. CDR3 size: 15 residues. From germline, CDR1 is SGHTA and CDR2 FQGNSA. Trimming removed 4 bases from V and 11 bases from J; junction bases left unmatched: 12. CDR3 in amino acids: CASSSRGQGAQKLFF. In DNA form, the CDR3 reads TGTGCCAGCAGCTCCAGGGGGCAGGGGGCGCAGAAACTGTTTTTT.

J is TRBJ2-5 and V is TRBV5-1, with 12 bases identical to TRBD2. Germline CDR1 and CDR2: SGHRS and YFSETQ. The V gene end was trimmed by 4 bases and the J gene end by 2 bases; junction bases not matched to a gene: 6. The length of the CDR3 is 16 residues. The CDR3 sequence is CASSAGLAGTQETQYF. The CDR3 coding sequence is TGCGCCAGCAGCGCCGGACTAGCGGGAACTCAAGAGACCCAGTACTTC.

The chain employs TRBV2 and TRBJ2-5; 10 bases fit TRBD1. Judging by the DNA end, TRBJ2-7 fits better; the J call may be wrong. This CDR3 contains 15 residues. CDR1 and CDR2 from the germline V gene are SNHLY and FYNNEI. The CDR3 DNA is TGTGCCAGCAGTGAAAGAGGGACAGGGGCGTACGAGCAGTACTTC. Amino acid sequence: CASSERGTGAYEQYF.

This chain links TRBV5-1 with TRBJ1-1; TRBD1 aligns across 9 bases. CDR1 and CDR2 (germline): SGHRS, YFSETQ. The CDR3 length is 14 residues. Trimming took 4 bases from V and 8 from J; bases not matched to a gene: 9. CDR3 coding DNA: TGCGCCAGCAGCCTAGGACAGGGGCGAGAAGAAGCTTTCTTT. Its translation is CASSLGQGREEAFF.

The chain carries TRBV9 and TRBJ2-7, with 8 nucleotides matching TRBD1. Germline V CDR1 and CDR2: SGDLS, YYNGEE. V was clipped by 3 bases and J by 6 bases; unmatched bases: 11. The CDR3 contains 15 residues. The CDR3 region has the DNA TGTGCCAGCAGCGAAACAGGGGGATCTCTCAGCGAGCAGTACTTC. It encodes CASSETGGSLSEQYF.

V usage is TRBV19 and J usage is TRBJ1-1; 8 bases agree with TRBD1. Trimming took 9 bases from V and 5 from J; bases not matched to a gene: 5. Germline V gene data show CDR1 as LNHDA and CDR2 as SQIVND (reference sequence). This CDR3 comprises 12 residues. The CDR3 sequence is CASRRGRTEAFF. The CDR3 DNA follows: TGTGCCAGCCGCAGGGGGCGAACTGAAGCTTTCTTT.

The chain recombines TRBV25-1 with TRBJ2-2; the D is unclear. This CDR3 region has 14 residues. Trimming removed 3 bases from V and 1 base from J, with 6 bases in between. Per the germline V gene, CDR1 is MGHDK and CDR2 is SYGVNS. CDR3 in amino acids: CASSEYGNTGELFF. The CDR3 nucleotides read TGTGCCAGCAGTGAGTACGGGAACACCGGGGAGCTGTTTTTT.

The CDR3 region is CASSEPGQGWSGNTIYF. Here the CDR3 DNA reads TGTGCCAGCAGCGAGCCGGGACAGGGGTGGTCTGGAAACACCATATATTTT. The chain links TRBV9 to TRBJ1-3; TRBD1 matches 10 bases. CDR1 SGDLS and CDR2 YYNGEE come from the germline V gene. The CDR3 covers 17 residues. J lost 1 base, V lost 3 bases, and 7 bases had no gene match.

The rearrangement links TRBV28 to TRBJ2-7; weak D call: TRBD1 (6 bases). Trimming took 2 bases from V and 3 from J, leaving 14 bases between them. The CDR3 totals 15 residues. Germline V lookup: CDR1 MDHEN, CDR2 SYDVKM. CDR3 loop: CASSLVSQGHYEQYF. For the CDR3, the DNA is TGTGCCAGCAGTTTAGTCTCACAGGGCCACTACGAGCAGTACTTC.

The gene calls are TRBV30 and TRBJ2-5; TRBD2 matches at 11 bases. This CDR3 has 14 residues. Germline V CDR1 and CDR2: GTSNPN, SVGIG (reference sequence). Unmatched junction bases numbered 6, after V lost 7 bases and J lost 2 bases. The CDR3: CAFRLAGIQETQYF. The CDR3 DNA is TGTGCCTTTCGACTAGCGGGGATTCAAGAGACCCAGTACTTC.

The chain is built from TRBV25-1 and TRBJ2-7, with a weak D call TRBD2 (6 bases). Germline V gives CDR1 MGHDK, CDR2 SYGVNS. CDR3 length: 16 residues. V lost 4 bases to trimming and J lost 1 base, with 17 bases between them. For the CDR3, the DNA is TGTGCCAGCAGTGGAAGTGGGAGACTAGGGTCCTACGAGCAGTACTTC. Its protein is CASSGSGRLGSYEQYF.

V usage is TRBV5-1 and J usage is TRBJ1-2; 12 bases line up with TRBD1. V dropped 4 bases and J dropped 6; count of bases not matched to a gene: 13. The CDR3 covers 17 residues. CDR1 and CDR2 (germline): SGHRS, YFSETQ. As DNA, the CDR3 is TGCGCCAGCAGCCTAACCGGGACAGGGGGCGCGGAAGATGGCTACACCTTC. This encodes CASSLTGTGGAEDGYTF.